This TCR beta chain appears in the sequencing data of a study of blood T cells in healthy people across ages. Study findings and constraints: Greater diversity and more naive CD4+ cells were seen in long-lived donors than in aged donors.

A sample-barcoded 5' primer and a J-beta primer mix were used in a second PCR of roughly 7 to 12 cycles. No fewer than 3 million CDR3-containing paired-end reads came from each sample. From the 5' RACE reads, TCRdb called clonotypes with MiXCR, one entry per CDR3 protein. The table includes around 1,500,000 distinct CDR3 sequences, roughly 40% detected once. A remark on this clonotype: Its antigen remains unknown.

This receptor was identified in a woman between 18 and 30 years old in good health. Sequenced: blood.

DNA for the CDR3: TGCAGTGCTATTAATTTGGGGGGGTACTACTATGGCTACACCTTC. This sequence encodes CSAINLGGYYYGYTF. J is TRBJ1-2 and V is TRBV20-1, with D perhaps matching TRBD1 (5 bases). Per germline, CDR1 DFQATT and CDR2 SNEGSKA (reference sequence). V was cut by 4 bases and J by 3 bases, with 18 bases left in between. This CDR3 contains 15 residues.